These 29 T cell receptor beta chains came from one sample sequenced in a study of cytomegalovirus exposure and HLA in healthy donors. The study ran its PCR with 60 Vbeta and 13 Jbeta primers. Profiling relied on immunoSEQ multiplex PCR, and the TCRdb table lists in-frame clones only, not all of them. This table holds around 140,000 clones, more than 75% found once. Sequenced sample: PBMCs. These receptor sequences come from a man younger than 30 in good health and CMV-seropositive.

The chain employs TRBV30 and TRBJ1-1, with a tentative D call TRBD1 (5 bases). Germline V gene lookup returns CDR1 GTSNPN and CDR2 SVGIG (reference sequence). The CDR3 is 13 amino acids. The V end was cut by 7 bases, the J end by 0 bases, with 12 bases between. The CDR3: CASLRQMNTEAFF. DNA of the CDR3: TGTGCCTCCCTAAGACAGATGAACACTGAAGCTTTCTTT.

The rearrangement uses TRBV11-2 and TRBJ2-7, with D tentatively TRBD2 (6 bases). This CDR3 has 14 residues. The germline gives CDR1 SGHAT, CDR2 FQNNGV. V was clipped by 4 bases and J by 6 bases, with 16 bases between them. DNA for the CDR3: TGTGCCAGCAGCTCGCTCGGGGGATTCTCCGAGCAGTACTTC. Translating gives CASSSLGGFSEQYF.

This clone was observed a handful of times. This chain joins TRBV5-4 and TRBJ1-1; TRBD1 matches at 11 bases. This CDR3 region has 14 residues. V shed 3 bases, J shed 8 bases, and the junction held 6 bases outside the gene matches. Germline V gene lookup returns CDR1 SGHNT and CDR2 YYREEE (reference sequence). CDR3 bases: TGTGCCAGCAGCTGGGACAGGGGGATTTTCGAAGCTTTCTTT. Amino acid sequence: CASSWDRGIFEAFF.

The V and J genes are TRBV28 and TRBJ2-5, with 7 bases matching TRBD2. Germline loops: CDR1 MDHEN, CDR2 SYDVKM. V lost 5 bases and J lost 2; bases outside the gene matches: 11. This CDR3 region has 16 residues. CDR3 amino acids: CASSPPLAGGQETQYF. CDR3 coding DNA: TGTGCCAGCAGTCCTCCTTTAGCGGGCGGACAAGAGACCCAGTACTTC.

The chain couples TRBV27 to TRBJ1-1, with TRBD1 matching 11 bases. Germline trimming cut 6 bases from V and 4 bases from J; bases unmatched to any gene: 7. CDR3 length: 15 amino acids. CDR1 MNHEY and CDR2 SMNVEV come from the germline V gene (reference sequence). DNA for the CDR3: TGTGCCAGCAGACGAAGGGGACAGGGGGTCACTGAAGCTTTCTTT. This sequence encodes CASRRRGQGVTEAFF.

CDR3 in DNA: TGTGCCAGCAGCTCCGGACAGATCTCCTACGAGCAGTACTTC. It is translated as CASSSGQISYEQYF. This chain connects TRBV7-6 to TRBJ2-7, with a tentative D call TRBD1 (6 bases). This CDR3 comprises 14 residues. Trimming shortened V by 4 bases and J by 0 bases, and 10 bases separated the two germline ends. Germline V CDR1 and CDR2: SGHVS, FNYEAQ.

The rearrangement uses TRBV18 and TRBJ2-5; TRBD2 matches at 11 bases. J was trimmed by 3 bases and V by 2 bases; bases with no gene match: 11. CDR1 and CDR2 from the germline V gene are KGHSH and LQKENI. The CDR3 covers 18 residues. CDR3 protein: CASSPVLLAGVRKETQYF. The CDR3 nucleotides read TGTGCCAGCTCACCAGTATTACTAGCGGGAGTTCGTAAAGAGACCCAGTACTTC.

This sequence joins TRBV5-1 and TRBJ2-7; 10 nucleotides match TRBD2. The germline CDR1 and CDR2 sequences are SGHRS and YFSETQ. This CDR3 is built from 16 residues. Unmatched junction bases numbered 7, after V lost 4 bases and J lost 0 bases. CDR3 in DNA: TGCGCCAGCAGCCCCCGGGCTAGCGGGAGCTCCTACGAGCAGTACTTC. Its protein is CASSPRASGSSYEQYF.

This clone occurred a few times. The CDR3 DNA sequence: TGCGCCAGCAGTGATGGGCAGGCCGTAGGAGGCTACACCTTC. This gives the protein CASSDGQAVGGYTF. This chain joins TRBV10-2 and TRBJ1-2; D is ambiguous. The germline V gene has CDR1 WSHSY and CDR2 SAAADI. V was cut by 3 bases and J by 8 bases, with 16 bases left in between. This CDR3 spans 14 amino acids.

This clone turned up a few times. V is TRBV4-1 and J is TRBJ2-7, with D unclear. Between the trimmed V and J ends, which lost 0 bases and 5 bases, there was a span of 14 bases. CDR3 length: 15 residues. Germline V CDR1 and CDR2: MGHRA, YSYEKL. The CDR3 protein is CASSQDEGEYDEQYF. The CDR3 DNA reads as TGCGCCAGCAGCCAAGACGAAGGAGAGTATGACGAGCAGTACTTC.

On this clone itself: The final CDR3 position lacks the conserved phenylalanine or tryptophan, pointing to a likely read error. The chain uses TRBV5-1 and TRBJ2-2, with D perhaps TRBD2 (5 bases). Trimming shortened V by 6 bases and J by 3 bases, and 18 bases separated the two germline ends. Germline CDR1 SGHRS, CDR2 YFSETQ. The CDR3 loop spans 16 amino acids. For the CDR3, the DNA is TGCGCCAGCACCTATTACGGGCTTAGCGACACCGGGGAGCTGTTTTCT. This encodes CASTYYGLSDTGELFS.

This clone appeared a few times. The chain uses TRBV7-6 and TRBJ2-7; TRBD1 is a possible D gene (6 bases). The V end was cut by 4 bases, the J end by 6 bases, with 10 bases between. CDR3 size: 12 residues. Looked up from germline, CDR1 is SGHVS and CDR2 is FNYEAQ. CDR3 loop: CASSSTGLEQYF. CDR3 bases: TGTGCCAGCAGCTCGACAGGTCTCGAGCAGTACTTC.

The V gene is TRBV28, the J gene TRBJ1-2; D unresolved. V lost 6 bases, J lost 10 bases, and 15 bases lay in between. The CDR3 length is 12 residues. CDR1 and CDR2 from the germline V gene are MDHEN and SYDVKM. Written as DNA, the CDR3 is TGTGCCAGCAGGGGAGATGAGGGTCACTACACCTTC. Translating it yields CASRGDEGHYTF.

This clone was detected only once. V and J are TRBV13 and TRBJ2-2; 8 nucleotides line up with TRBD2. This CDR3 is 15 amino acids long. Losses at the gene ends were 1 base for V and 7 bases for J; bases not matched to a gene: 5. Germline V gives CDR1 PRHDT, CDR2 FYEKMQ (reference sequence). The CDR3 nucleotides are TGTGCCAGCAGCTTAGAAACGGGAGGGGACGGGGAGCTGTTTTTT. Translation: CASSLETGGDGELFF.

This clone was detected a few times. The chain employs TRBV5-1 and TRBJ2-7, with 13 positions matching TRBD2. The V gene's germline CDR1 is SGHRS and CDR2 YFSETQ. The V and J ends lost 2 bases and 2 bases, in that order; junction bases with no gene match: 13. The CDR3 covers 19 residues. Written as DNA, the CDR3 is TGCGCCAGCAGCTTTCGACCGTGGACTAGCGGGAGTCTCGCCTACGAGCAGTACTTC. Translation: CASSFRPWTSGSLAYEQYF.

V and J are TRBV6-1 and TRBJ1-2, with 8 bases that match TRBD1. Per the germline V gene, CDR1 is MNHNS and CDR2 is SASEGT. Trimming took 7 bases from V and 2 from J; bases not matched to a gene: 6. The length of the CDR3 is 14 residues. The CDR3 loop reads CASTTGGRNYGYTF. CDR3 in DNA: TGTGCCAGCACTACAGGGGGAAGGAACTATGGCTACACCTTC.

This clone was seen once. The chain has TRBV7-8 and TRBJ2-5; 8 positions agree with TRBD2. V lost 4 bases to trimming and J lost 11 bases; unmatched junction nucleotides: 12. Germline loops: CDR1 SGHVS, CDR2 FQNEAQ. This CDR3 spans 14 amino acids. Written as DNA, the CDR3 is TGTGCCAGCAGCTCGGGACTAGGGGATAGGGAGCAGTACTTC. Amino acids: CASSSGLGDREQYF.

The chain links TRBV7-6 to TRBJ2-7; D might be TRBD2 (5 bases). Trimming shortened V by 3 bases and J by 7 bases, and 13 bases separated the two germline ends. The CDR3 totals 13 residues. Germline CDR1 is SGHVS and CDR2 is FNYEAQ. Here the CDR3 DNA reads TGTGCCAGCAGCTTCCGCGACGGAGGAGAGCAGTACTTC. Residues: CASSFRDGGEQYF. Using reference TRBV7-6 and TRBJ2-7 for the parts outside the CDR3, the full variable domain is GAGVSQSPRYKVTKRGQDVALRCDPISGHVSLYWYRQALGQGPEFLTYFNYEAQQDKSGLPNDRFSAERPEGSISTLTIQRTEQRDSAMYRCASSFRDGGEQYFGPGTRLTVT.

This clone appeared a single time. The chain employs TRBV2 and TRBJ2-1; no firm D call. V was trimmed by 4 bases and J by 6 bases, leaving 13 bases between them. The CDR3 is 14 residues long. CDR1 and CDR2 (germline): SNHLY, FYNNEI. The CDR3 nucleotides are TGTGCCAGCAGTGCTCGGTCTCCTCTCAATGAGCAGTTCTTC. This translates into CASSARSPLNEQFF. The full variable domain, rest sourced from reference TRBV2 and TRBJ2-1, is EPEVTQTPSHQVTQMGQEVILRCVPISNHLYFYWYRQILGQKVEFLVSFYNNEISEKSEIFDDQFSVERPDGSNFTLKIRSTKLEDSAMYFCASSARSPLNEQFFGPGTRLTVL.

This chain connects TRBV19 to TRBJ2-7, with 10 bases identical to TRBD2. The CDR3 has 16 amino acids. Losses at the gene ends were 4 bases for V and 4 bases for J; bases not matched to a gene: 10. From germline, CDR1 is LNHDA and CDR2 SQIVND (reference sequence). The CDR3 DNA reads TGTGCCAGTAGTACCTTACCGGGACTAGCGCGATACGAGCAGTACTTC. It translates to CASSTLPGLARYEQYF.

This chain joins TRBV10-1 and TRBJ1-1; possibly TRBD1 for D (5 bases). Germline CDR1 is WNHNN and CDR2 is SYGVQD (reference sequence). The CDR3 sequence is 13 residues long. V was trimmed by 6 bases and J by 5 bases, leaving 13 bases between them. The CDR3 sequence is CASSDRLETEAFF. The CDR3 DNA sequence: TGCGCCAGCAGCGACAGATTGGAAACTGAAGCTTTCTTT.

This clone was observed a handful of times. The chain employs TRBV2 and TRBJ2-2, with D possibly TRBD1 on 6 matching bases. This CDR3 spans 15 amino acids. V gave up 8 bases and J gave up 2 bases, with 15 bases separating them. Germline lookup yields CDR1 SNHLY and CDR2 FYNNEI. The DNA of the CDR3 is TGTGCCAGCGCCCCCGGACAGCCTAACACCGGGGAGCTGTTTTTT. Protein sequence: CASAPGQPNTGELFF.

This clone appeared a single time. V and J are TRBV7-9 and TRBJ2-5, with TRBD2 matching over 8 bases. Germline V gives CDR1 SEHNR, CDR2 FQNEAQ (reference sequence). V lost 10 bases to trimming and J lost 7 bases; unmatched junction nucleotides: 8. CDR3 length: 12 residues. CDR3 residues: CATGTRVGTQYF. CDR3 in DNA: TGTGCCACCGGGACTAGAGTGGGGACCCAGTACTTC.

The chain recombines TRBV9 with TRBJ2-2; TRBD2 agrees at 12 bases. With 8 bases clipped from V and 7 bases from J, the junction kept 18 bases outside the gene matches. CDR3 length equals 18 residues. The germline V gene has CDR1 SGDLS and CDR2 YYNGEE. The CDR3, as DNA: TGTGCCAGTTCCAGGACAGGGCGACTAGCGGGAGTCAGCGGGGAGCTGTTTTTT. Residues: CASSRTGRLAGVSGELFF.

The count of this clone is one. The CDR3 DNA reads as TGTGCCAGCAGCTTAGATAGCGGGAGTTACGCCGGGGAGCTGTTTTTT. This sequence encodes CASSLDSGSYAGELFF. V gene TRBV11-3 combines with J gene TRBJ2-2; 9 nucleotides agree with TRBD2. J lost 6 bases, V lost 0 bases, and 5 bases had no gene match. The CDR3 consists of 16 residues. Germline values: CDR1 SGHNT, CDR2 YENEEA.

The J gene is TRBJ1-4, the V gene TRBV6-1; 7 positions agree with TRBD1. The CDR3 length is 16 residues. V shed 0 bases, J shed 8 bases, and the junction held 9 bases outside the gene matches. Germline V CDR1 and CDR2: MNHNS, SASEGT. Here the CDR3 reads CASSEALTGLQEKLFF. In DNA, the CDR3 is TGTGCCAGCAGTGAAGCTCTGACAGGGCTGCAGGAAAAACTGTTTTTT.

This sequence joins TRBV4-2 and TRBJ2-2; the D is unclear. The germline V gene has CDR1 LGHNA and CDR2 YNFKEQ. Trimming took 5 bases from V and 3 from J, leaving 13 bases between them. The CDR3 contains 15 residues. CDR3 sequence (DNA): TGTGCCAGCAGCTTCCGACACTCGGACACCGGGGAGCTGTTTTTT. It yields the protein CASSFRHSDTGELFF.

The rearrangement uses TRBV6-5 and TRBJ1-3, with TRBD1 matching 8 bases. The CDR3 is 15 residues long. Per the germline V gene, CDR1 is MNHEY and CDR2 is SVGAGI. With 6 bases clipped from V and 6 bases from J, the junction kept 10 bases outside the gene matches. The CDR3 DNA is TGTGCCAGCAGCCCACAGACAGGGGTTACAAACACCATATATTTT. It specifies CASSPQTGVTNTIYF.

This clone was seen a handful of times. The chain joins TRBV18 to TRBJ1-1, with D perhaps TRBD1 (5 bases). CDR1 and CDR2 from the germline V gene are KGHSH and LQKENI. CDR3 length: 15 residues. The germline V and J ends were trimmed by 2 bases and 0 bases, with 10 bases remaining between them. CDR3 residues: CASSPTQGMNTEAFF. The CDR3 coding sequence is TGTGCCAGCTCACCAACTCAGGGAATGAACACTGAAGCTTTCTTT.